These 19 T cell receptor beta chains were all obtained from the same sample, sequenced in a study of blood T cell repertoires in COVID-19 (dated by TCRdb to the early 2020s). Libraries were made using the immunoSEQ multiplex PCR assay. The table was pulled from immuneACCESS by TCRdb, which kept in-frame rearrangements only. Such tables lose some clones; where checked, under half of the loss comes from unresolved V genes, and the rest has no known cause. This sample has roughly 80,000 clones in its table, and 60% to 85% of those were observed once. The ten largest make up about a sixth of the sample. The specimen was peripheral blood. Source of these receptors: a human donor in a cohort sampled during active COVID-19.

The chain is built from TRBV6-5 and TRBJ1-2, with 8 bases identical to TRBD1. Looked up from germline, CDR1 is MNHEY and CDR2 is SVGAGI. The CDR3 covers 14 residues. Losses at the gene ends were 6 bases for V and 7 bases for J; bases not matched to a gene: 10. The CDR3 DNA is TGTGCCAGCAGCTCCGACAGGGGAGTCAGTGGCTACACCTTC. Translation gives CASSSDRGVSGYTF.

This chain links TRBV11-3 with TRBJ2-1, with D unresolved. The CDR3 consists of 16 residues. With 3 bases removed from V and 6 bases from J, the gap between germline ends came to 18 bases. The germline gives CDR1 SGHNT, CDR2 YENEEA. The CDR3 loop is CASSFASTRGANEQFF. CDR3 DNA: TGTGCCAGCAGCTTTGCCTCTACCCGAGGTGCCAATGAGCAGTTCTTC.

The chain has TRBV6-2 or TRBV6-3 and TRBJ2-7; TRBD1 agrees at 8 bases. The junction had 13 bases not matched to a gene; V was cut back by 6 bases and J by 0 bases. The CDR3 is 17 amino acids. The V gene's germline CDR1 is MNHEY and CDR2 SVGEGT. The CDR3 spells CASSPTGVGISSYEQYV. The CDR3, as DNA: TGTGCCAGCAGCCCGACAGGGGTCGGGATAAGCTCCTACGAGCAGTACGTC.

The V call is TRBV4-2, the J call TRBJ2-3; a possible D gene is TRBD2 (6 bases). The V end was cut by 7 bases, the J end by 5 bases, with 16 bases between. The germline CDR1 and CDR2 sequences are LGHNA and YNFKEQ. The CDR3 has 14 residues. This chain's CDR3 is CASTLLAGVDTQYF. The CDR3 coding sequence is TGTGCCAGCACCCTACTAGCAGGAGTAGATACGCAGTATTTT.

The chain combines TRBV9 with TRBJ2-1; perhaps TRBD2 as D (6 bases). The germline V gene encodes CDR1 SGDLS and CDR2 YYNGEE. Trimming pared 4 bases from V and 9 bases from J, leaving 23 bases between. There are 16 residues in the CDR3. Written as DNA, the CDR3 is TGTGCCAGCAGCCGGGAGCGTATCTCGCTAGCTTCTGAGCAGTTCTTC. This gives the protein CASSRERISLASEQFF.

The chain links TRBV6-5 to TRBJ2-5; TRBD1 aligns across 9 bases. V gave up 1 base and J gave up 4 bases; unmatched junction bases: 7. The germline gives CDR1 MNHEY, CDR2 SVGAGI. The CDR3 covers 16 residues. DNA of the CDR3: TGTGCCAGCAGTTACTATTACAGGGGGCGCAGAGAGACCCAGTACTTC. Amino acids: CASSYYYRGRRETQYF.

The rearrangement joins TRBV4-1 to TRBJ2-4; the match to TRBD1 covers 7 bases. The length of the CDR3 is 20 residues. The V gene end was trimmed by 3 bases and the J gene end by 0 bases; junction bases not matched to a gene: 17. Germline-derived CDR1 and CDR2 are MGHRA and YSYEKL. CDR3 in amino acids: CASSHPLDRNRLLAKNIQYF. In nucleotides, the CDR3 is TGCGCCAGCAGCCATCCGTTGGACAGGAATCGGTTACTAGCCAAAAACATTCAGTACTTC.

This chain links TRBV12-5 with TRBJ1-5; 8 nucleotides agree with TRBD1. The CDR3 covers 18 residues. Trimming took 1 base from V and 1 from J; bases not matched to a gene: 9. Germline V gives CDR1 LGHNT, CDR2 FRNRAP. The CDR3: CASGLGGGQGGSNQPQHF. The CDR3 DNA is TGTGCTAGTGGTTTGGGGGGCGGACAGGGAGGAAGCAATCAGCCCCAGCATTTT.

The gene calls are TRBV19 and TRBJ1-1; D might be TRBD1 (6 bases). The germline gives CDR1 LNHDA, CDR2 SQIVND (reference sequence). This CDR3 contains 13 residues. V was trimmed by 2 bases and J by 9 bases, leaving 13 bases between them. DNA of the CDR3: TGTGCCAGTAGTATAAGTTTCGGGACAAAAGCTTTCTTT. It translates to CASSISFGTKAFF. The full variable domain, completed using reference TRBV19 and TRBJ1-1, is DGGITQSPKYLFRKEGQNVTLSCEQNLNHDAMYWYRQDPGQGLRLIYYSQIVNDFQKGDIAEGYSVSREKKESFPLTVTSAQKNPTAFYLCASSISFGTKAFFGQGTRLTVV.

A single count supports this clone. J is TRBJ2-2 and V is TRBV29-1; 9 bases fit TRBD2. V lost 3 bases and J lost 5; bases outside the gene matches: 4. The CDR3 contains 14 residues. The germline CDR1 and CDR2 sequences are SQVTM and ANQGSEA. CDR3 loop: CSVDGGRGTGELFF. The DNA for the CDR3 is TGCAGCGTTGATGGCGGGAGGGGAACCGGGGAGCTGTTTTTT.

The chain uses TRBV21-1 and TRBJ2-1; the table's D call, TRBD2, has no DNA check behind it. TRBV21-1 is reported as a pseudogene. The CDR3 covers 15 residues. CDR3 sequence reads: CASSLTSGTYNEQFF. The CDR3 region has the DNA TGTGCCAGCAGTCTGACTAGCGGAACCTACAATGAGCAGTTCTTC.

In DNA, the CDR3 is TGTGCCAGCAGCCCAGGGATCACTGAAGCTTTCTTT. Translating it yields CASSPGITEAFF. The chain is built from TRBV7-8 and TRBJ1-1; perhaps TRBD1 as D (5 bases). Looked up from germline, CDR1 is SGHVS and CDR2 is FQNEAQ. Trimming removed 5 bases from V and 4 bases from J, with 8 bases in between. The CDR3 has 12 residues.

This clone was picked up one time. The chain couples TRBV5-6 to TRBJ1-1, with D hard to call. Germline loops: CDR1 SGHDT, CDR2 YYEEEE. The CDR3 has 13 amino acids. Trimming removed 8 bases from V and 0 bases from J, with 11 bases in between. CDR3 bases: TGTGCCAGTCACTTTGACTTGAACACTGAAGCTTTCTTT. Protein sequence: CASHFDLNTEAFF.

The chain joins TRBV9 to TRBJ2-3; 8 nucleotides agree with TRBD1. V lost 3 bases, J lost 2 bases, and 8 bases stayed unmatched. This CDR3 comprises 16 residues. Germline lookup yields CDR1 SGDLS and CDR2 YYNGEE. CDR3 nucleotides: TGTGCCAGCAGCGGCCGCCGGGACAGGAACACAGATACGCAGTATTTT. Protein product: CASSGRRDRNTDTQYF.

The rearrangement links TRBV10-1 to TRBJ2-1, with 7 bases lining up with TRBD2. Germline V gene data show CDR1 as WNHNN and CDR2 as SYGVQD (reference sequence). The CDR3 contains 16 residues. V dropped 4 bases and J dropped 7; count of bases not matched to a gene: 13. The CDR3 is CASSGKGTTSPNEQFF. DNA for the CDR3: TGCGCCAGCAGTGGGAAAGGGACTACTAGCCCGAATGAGCAGTTCTTC.

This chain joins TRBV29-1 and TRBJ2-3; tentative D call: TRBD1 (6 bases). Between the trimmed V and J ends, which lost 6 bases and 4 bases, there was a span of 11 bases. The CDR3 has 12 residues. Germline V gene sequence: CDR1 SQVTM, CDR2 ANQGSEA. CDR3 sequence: CSVAWGPDTQYF. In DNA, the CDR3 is TGCAGCGTCGCCTGGGGGCCAGATACGCAGTATTTT.

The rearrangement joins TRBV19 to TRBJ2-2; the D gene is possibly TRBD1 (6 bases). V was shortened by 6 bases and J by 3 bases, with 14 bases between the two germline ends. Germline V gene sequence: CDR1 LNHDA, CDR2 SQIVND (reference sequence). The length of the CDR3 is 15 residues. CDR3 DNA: TGTGCCAGTAGGAACAGGGCCCCGGACACCGGGGAGCTGTTTTTT. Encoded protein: CASRNRAPDTGELFF.

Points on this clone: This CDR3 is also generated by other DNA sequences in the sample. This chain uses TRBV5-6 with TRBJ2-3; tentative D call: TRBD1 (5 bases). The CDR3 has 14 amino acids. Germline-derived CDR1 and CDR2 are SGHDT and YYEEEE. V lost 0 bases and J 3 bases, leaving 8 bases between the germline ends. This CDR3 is CASSLAGLTDTQYF. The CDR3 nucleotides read TGTGCCAGCAGCTTGGCAGGGCTGACAGATACGCAGTATTTT.

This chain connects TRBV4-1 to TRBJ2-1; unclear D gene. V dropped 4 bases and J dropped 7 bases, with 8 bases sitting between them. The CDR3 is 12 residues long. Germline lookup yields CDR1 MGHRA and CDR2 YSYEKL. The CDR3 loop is CASSLHPNEQFF. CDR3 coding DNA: TGCGCCAGCAGCCTACATCCGAATGAGCAGTTCTTC.